Shown below are 29 T cell receptor beta chains from a single sample sequenced in a study of cytomegalovirus exposure and HLA in healthy donors (dated by TCRdb to 2017 to 2019). Library preparation used the immunoSEQ multiplex PCR assay. A mixture of 60 forward primers for TCR Vbeta segments and 13 reverse primers for TCR Jbeta segments was used in the multiplex PCR. TCRdb limited this immuneACCESS table to in-frame rearrangements with V and J called. A share of clones is missing; checked studies link under half to unresolved V genes, and the rest is unexplained. The sample includes approximately 150,000 clones, with around three fifths observed a single time. Approximately 1.7% of the sample is taken by the ten largest. Sequencing was done on a sample of PBMCs. All receptors come from a male donor in good health and CMV-seronegative.

The chain combines TRBV5-1 with TRBJ2-2; 8 positions match TRBD1. V was clipped by 7 bases and J by 1 base; unmatched bases: 6. Looked up from germline, CDR1 is SGHRS and CDR2 is YFSETQ. This CDR3 contains 15 residues. The CDR3 coding sequence is TGCGCCAGCCGTGACAGGGGAGGGAACACCGGGGAGCTGTTTTTT. This encodes CASRDRGGNTGELFF.

The chain combines TRBV19 with TRBJ1-1, with 7 bases aligning to TRBD1. The CDR3 length is 14 residues. V gave up 3 bases and J gave up 3 bases; unmatched junction bases: 4. Germline V gives CDR1 LNHDA, CDR2 SQIVND (reference sequence). The CDR3 DNA reads TGTGCCAGTAGTATCAGACAGGGAGACACTGAAGCTTTCTTT. This codes for CASSIRQGDTEAFF.

The rearrangement uses TRBV5-1 and TRBJ2-3, with a tentative D call TRBD1 (6 bases). V was pared by 4 bases and J by 2 bases, with 14 bases between. Germline assignment: CDR1 SGHRS and CDR2 YFSETQ. The CDR3 length is 15 residues. CDR3 nucleotide sequence: TGCGCCAGCAGCCTTGGACAGTTGGACACAGATACGCAGTATTTT. Amino acid sequence: CASSLGQLDTDTQYF.

This rearrangement joins TRBV10-3 to TRBJ2-5, with D perhaps matching TRBD2 (5 bases). V lost 0 bases and J 8 bases, leaving 13 bases between the germline ends. Germline V gene lookup returns CDR1 ENHRY and CDR2 SYGVKD. This CDR3 is 14 amino acids long. The CDR3 DNA sequence: TGTGCCATCAGTGAGTCAGGTTCCGGGGTCACCCAGTACTTC. Translated: CAISESGSGVTQYF.

This chain uses TRBV7-2 with TRBJ2-1; 10 bases match TRBD2. J lost 4 bases, V lost 2 bases, and 2 bases had no gene match. This CDR3 has 15 amino acids. Germline assignment: CDR1 SGHTA and CDR2 FQGNSA. Here the CDR3 reads CASSLLAGDYNEQFF. DNA of the CDR3: TGTGCCAGCAGCTTACTAGCGGGGGATTACAATGAGCAGTTCTTC. Together with reference TRBV7-2 and TRBJ2-1, the CDR3 gives the full variable domain: GAGVSQSPSNKVTEKGKDVELRCDPISGHTALYWYRQSLGQGLEFLIYFQGNSAPDKSGLPSDRFSAERTGGSVSTLTIQRTQQEDSAVYLCASSLLAGDYNEQFFGPGTRLTVL.

V and J are TRBV5-6 and TRBJ2-7; 10 bases fit TRBD1. Unmatched junction bases numbered 5, after V lost 6 bases and J lost 2 bases. This CDR3 is built from 14 residues. Germline loops: CDR1 SGHDT, CDR2 YYEEEE. In DNA form, the CDR3 reads TGTGCCAGCACCGGGACAGGGGTTACCTACGAGCAGTACTTC. Its protein product is CASTGTGVTYEQYF.

The chain carries TRBV7-9 and TRBJ1-2, with D uncertain. There are 13 residues in the CDR3. V lost 1 base and J 5 bases, leaving 8 bases between the germline ends. Germline CDR1 SEHNR, CDR2 FQNEAQ (reference sequence). The CDR3 protein is CASSLGHPYGYTF. CDR3 nucleotides: TGTGCCAGCAGCTTAGGACATCCTTATGGCTACACCTTC.

V usage is TRBV27 and J usage is TRBJ2-7; 7 bases are shared with TRBD2. Germline trimming cut 2 bases from V and 4 bases from J; bases unmatched to any gene: 8. Germline values: CDR1 MNHEY, CDR2 SMNVEV (reference sequence). This CDR3 has 15 residues. As DNA, the CDR3 is TGTGCCAGCAGTTTAATGGGGGGGGATAGATACGAGCAGTACTTC. This sequence encodes CASSLMGGDRYEQYF.

The chain has TRBV13 and TRBJ2-3; 11 bases map to TRBD2. Germline loops: CDR1 PRHDT, CDR2 FYEKMQ (reference sequence). The CDR3 is 16 amino acids. Trimming took 5 bases from V and 6 from J; bases not matched to a gene: 10. CDR3 bases: TGTGCCAGCAGCCCCTATAGCGGGGGGGCAAAGGATACGCAGTATTTT. Translation: CASSPYSGGAKDTQYF.

The rearrangement uses TRBV2 and TRBJ1-2; D possibly corresponds to TRBD1 (6 bases). The germline gives CDR1 SNHLY, CDR2 FYNNEI. This CDR3 has 15 residues. The V end lost 7 bases, the J end lost 4 bases, and 19 bases lay between the germline ends. CDR3 loop: CASTATYRVSYGYTF. As DNA, the CDR3 is TGTGCCAGCACCGCAACCTACAGGGTTTCCTATGGCTACACCTTC.

V is TRBV6-5 and J is TRBJ2-5, with 12 bases that match TRBD2. V was clipped by 6 bases and J by 3 bases; unmatched bases: 5. CDR1 is MNHEY, CDR2 SVGAGI, per germline. CDR3 length: 15 residues. The CDR3 loop is CASRALAGGKETQYF. The CDR3, as DNA: TGTGCCAGCAGGGCACTAGCGGGGGGCAAAGAGACCCAGTACTTC.

The rearrangement links TRBV5-4 to TRBJ2-3, with D unresolved. Trimming shortened V by 2 bases and J by 0 bases, and 7 bases separated the two germline ends. CDR3 length: 14 amino acids. CDR1 SGHNT and CDR2 YYREEE come from the germline V gene (reference sequence). CDR3 amino acids: CASSLVTSTDTQYF. For the CDR3, the DNA is TGTGCCAGCAGCTTAGTGACTAGCACAGATACGCAGTATTTT.

The rearrangement uses TRBV10-2 and TRBJ2-1, with 12 nucleotides matching TRBD2. This CDR3 contains 14 residues. Trimming cost V 6 bases and J 8 bases; bases outside gene matches: 5. The germline gives CDR1 WSHSY, CDR2 SAAADI. The CDR3, as DNA: TGCGCCAGCAGGACTAGCGGGGGCTCCCATGAGCAGTTCTTC. As protein: CASRTSGGSHEQFF.

The chain carries TRBV27 and TRBJ2-2, with D maybe TRBD2 (5 bases). CDR3 length equals 14 residues. Germline CDR1 MNHEY, CDR2 SMNVEV (reference sequence). V lost 8 bases to trimming and J lost 1 base, with 11 bases between them. The CDR3 sequence is CASGRGMNTGELFF. CDR3 bases: TGTGCCAGCGGTCGGGGTATGAACACCGGGGAGCTGTTTTTT.

The chain has TRBV7-3 and TRBJ1-1, with D possibly matching TRBD1 (6 bases). V was pared by 5 bases and J by 2 bases, with 9 bases between. The CDR3 length is 13 residues. The germline V gene has CDR1 SGHTA and CDR2 FQGTGA. CDR3 bases: TGTGCCAGCAGCCCCGGGACAAACACTGAAGCTTTCTTT. The encoded protein is CASSPGTNTEAFF.

This clone was counted a single time. This chain uses TRBV19 with TRBJ1-2; 8 bases fit TRBD1. Looked up from germline, CDR1 is LNHDA and CDR2 is SQIVND (reference sequence). The CDR3 length is 11 residues. V lost 6 bases, J lost 8 bases, and 2 bases stayed unmatched. CDR3 DNA sequence: TGTGCCAGTAGATCAGGGGGCGGCTACACCTTC. This gives the protein CASRSGGGYTF.

The chain has TRBV6-5 and TRBJ1-6; D perhaps matches TRBD1 (6 bases). Per the germline V gene, CDR1 is MNHEY and CDR2 is SVGAGI. V lost 6 bases, J lost 7 bases, and 10 bases lay in between. The CDR3 runs 13 residues. The CDR3 sequence: CASSRDTNSPLHF. The CDR3 coding sequence is TGTGCCAGCAGCCGGGACACGAATTCACCCCTCCACTTT.

V and J are TRBV4-1 and TRBJ1-6; 8 bases agree with TRBD1. Looked up from germline, CDR1 is MGHRA and CDR2 is YSYEKL. The CDR3 length is 17 residues. V was clipped by 4 bases and J by 9 bases; unmatched bases: 14. CDR3 sequence (DNA): TGCGCCAGCAGCCCCCCGTCGGGGACAGGCCGTATTTCACCCCTCCACTTT. Translating it yields CASSPPSGTGRISPLHF.

This clone was seen only a few times. The chain employs TRBV6-4 and TRBJ2-5; maybe TRBD2 (6 bases). The CDR3 is 14 amino acids. V was shortened by 0 bases and J by 4 bases, with 9 bases between the two germline ends. CDR1 MRHNA and CDR2 SNTAGT come from the germline V gene. The CDR3 reads CASSDSGGGETQYF. CDR3 DNA sequence: TGTGCCAGCAGTGACTCGGGGGGAGGAGAGACCCAGTACTTC.

The genes are TRBV5-1 and TRBJ2-7, with TRBD1 matching over 8 bases. CDR1 and CDR2 from the germline V gene are SGHRS and YFSETQ. The CDR3 sequence is 14 residues long. V shed 4 bases, J shed 5 bases, and the junction held 8 bases outside the gene matches. DNA for the CDR3: TGCGCCAGCAGCCCGCTTCAGGGGGCGAACGAGCAGTACTTC. As protein: CASSPLQGANEQYF. Based on the CDR3 plus reference TRBV5-1 and TRBJ2-7, the full variable domain is KAGVTQTPRYLIKTRGQQVTLSCSPISGHRSVSWYQQTPGQGLQFLFEYFSETQRNKGNFPGRFSGRQFSNSRSEMNVSTLELGDSALYLCASSPLQGANEQYFGPGTRLTVT.

This clone was counted between two and nine times. This sequence joins TRBV7-6 and TRBJ2-7; a possible D gene is TRBD1 (5 bases). Germline V lookup: CDR1 SGHVS, CDR2 FNYEAQ. Deletions cut 6 bases from V and 4 bases from J, with 19 bases between. CDR3 size: 15 residues. The CDR3 here is CASSLSQGDRYEQYF. In nucleotides, the CDR3 is TGTGCCAGCAGTCTATCGCAAGGGGATCGATACGAGCAGTACTTC.

CDR3 region: CASGGQGYEQYF. The CDR3 DNA is TGTGCCAGCGGCGGACAGGGATACGAGCAGTACTTC. The V call is TRBV7-6, the J call TRBJ2-7; 8 positions match TRBD1. Trimming cost V 8 bases and J 4 bases; bases outside gene matches: 4. In germline, CDR1 is SGHVS, CDR2 FNYEAQ. The CDR3 spans 12 residues.

The gene calls are TRBV7-2 and TRBJ2-2; D is ambiguous. CDR1 and CDR2 (germline): SGHTA, FQGNSA. This CDR3 region has 15 residues. The V and J ends lost 5 bases and 8 bases respectively, with 18 bases between them. CDR3 sequence (DNA): TGTGCCAGCAGCCCACTCGGCAGCCAGCGTGGGGAGCTGTTTTTT. Amino acids: CASSPLGSQRGELFF.

The CDR3 reads CASSSQGGGQGEQFF. CDR3 nucleotides: TGTGCCAGCAGCTCTCAGGGGGGGGGACAGGGTGAGCAGTTCTTC. The chain employs TRBV5-4 and TRBJ2-1; 9 nucleotides match TRBD1. The CDR3 covers 15 residues. J was trimmed by 9 bases and V by 3 bases; bases with no gene match: 10. Germline V gives CDR1 SGHNT, CDR2 YYREEE (reference sequence). Supplemented by reference TRBV5-4 and TRBJ2-1, the full variable domain reads ETGVTQSPTHLIKTRGQQVTLRCSSQSGHNTVSWYQQALGQGPQFIFQYYREEENGRGNFPPRFSGLQFPNYSSELNVNALELDDSALYLCASSSQGGGQGEQFFGPGTRLTVL.

The rearrangement uses TRBV6-5 and TRBJ1-2; possibly TRBD1 for D (5 bases). This CDR3 is built from 15 residues. Trimming removed 6 bases from V and 4 bases from J, with 18 bases in between. CDR1 and CDR2 (germline): MNHEY, SVGAGI. Here the CDR3 reads CASRRRREVGYGYTF. The CDR3 DNA reads TGTGCCAGCAGGCGCCGCAGGGAGGTCGGCTATGGCTACACCTTC.

This clone occurred once. V is TRBV4-1 and J is TRBJ2-3; TRBD2 matches at 11 bases. The V gene's germline CDR1 is MGHRA and CDR2 YSYEKL. Unmatched junction bases numbered 8, after V lost 4 bases and J lost 2 bases. The CDR3 contains 17 residues. DNA of the CDR3: TGCGCCAGCAGCCCCGTTCCTAGCGGGGGGAACACAGATACGCAGTATTTT. Its translation is CASSPVPSGGNTDTQYF.

This clone was seen a handful of times. The chain uses TRBV4-1 and TRBJ1-3, with 8 bases matching TRBD1. Germline loops: CDR1 MGHRA, CDR2 YSYEKL. CDR3 length: 18 amino acids. Trimming removed 3 bases from V and 0 bases from J; junction bases left unmatched: 10. Written as DNA, the CDR3 is TGCGCCAGCAGCCATTCTGGACAGGGTAGGGCCTCTGGAAACACCATATATTTT. Translating it yields CASSHSGQGRASGNTIYF.

J is TRBJ1-1 and V is TRBV28; D perhaps matches TRBD1 (6 bases). The V gene lost 8 bases and the J gene lost 4 bases, with 20 bases spanning the gap. CDR1 MDHEN and CDR2 SYDVKM come from the germline V gene. CDR3 length: 15 amino acids. The CDR3 here is CASPPTTGRSTEAFF. CDR3 nucleotide sequence: TGTGCCAGCCCGCCTACGACAGGTAGGAGCACTGAAGCTTTCTTT.

This chain uses TRBV19 with TRBJ1-2; D is perhaps TRBD1 (5 bases). This CDR3 region has 14 residues. V was clipped by 5 bases and J by 5 bases, with 15 bases between them. From germline, CDR1 is LNHDA and CDR2 SQIVND (reference sequence). In DNA, the CDR3 is TGTGCCAGTAGTCCGGCAGGGCCTTCGTATGGCTACACCTTC. The encoded protein is CASSPAGPSYGYTF.